A selection of T cell receptor beta chains follows, all from one sample in a study of blood T cell repertoires in COVID-19. Some clones are missing from TCRdb's copy, which holds only in-frame ones; the method was immunoSEQ multiplex PCR. The sample has roughly 250,000 clones; 80% to 90% are singletons. The sample comprised peripheral blood. These receptors came from a woman aged 50 to 60 with acute or convalescent COVID-19. The CDR3 runs from the conserved cysteine through the conserved F or W. The D gene is left open where the match is weak. Some rows mark clone size as missing; the rest say once, few, many or name a class of expanded clone.

>TRBJ2-7|TRBV7-7|.|TRBD1
CASSPGGTGSSYEQYF
TGTGCTAGCTCCCCCGGCGGGACAGGGAGCTCCTACGAGCAGTACTTC
>TRBJ2-5|TRBV6-2/TRBV6-3|.|.
CASSRHSRTAQETQYF
TGTGCCAGCAGTCGTCACTCCCGGACAGCCCAAGAGACCCAGTACTTC
>TRBJ1-3|TRBV4-2|.|.
CASSPTGRGTSSGNTIYF
TGTGCCAGCAGCCCCACAGGGCGGGGGACAAGCTCTGGAAACACCATATATTTT
>TRBJ2-7|TRBV19|.|.
CASAKDSSYEQYF
TGTGCCAGTGCCAAGGACAGTTCCTACGAGCAGTACTTC
>TRBJ2-5|TRBV5-5|.|.
CASSGADQETQYF
TGTGCCAGCAGCGGAGCGGACCAAGAGACCCAGTACTTC
>TRBJ2-7|TRBV6-5|.|.
CASDEAGSYEQYF
TGTGCCAGCGATGAGGCGGGGAGCTACGAGCAGTACTTC
>TRBJ2-1|TRBV18|.|TRBD1
CASSPRQGSSYNEQFF
TGTGCCAGCTCACCTCGACAGGGGAGCTCCTACAATGAGCAGTTCTTC
>TRBJ2-1|TRBV4-2|.|TRBD2
CASSQPHRGLPSYNEQFF
TGTGCCAGCAGCCAACCCCATAGGGGACTACCTTCCTACAATGAGCAGTTCTTC
>TRBJ2-2|TRBV5-1|once|.
CASSFSVTGELFF
TGCGCCAGCAGCTTTTCCGTCACCGGGGAGCTGTTTTTT
>TRBJ2-2|TRBV10-3|.|TRBD1
CATTGTGGGDTGELFF
TGTGCCACAACCGGGACAGGGGGCGGTGACACCGGGGAGCTGTTTTTT
>TRBJ1-2|TRBV19|.|.
CASRQGRSGYTF
TGTGCCAGTAGACAGGGTCGGAGCGGCTACACCTTC
>TRBJ2-5|TRBV5-1|.|TRBD1
CASSLGDRGYQYF
TGCGCCAGCAGCTTGGGGGACAGGGGCTACCAGTACTTC
>TRBJ1-5|TRBV19|.|.
CASSIDRGTVVGGQPQHF
TGTGCCAGTAGTATAGATAGGGGGACGGTGGTAGGGGGACAGCCCCAGCATTTT
>TRBJ1-4|TRBV9|.|.
CASSFGGNGNEKLFF
TGTGCCAGCAGCTTCGGCGGAAATGGGAATGAAAAACTGTTTTTT
>TRBJ1-1|TRBV5-1|once|TRBD1
CASTLSQGDTEAFF
TGCGCCAGCACCCTCAGCCAGGGGGACACTGAAGCTTTCTTT
>TRBJ1-2|TRBV29-1|.|.
CSVELGARAGYTF
TGCAGCGTTGAACTGGGGGCTCGTGCCGGCTACACCTTC
>TRBJ2-7|TRBV27|.|TRBD1
CASSTGTGGYEQYF
TGTGCCAGCAGCACCGGGACAGGGGGTTACGAGCAGTACTTC
>TRBJ2-1|TRBV5-1|.|TRBD1
CASSLRSGQGYNEQFF
TGCGCCAGCAGCTTGCGGTCTGGACAGGGCTACAATGAGCAGTTCTTC
>TRBJ1-2|TRBV4-2|.|TRBD1
CASSPTGFNGYTF
TGTGCCAGCAGCCCGACAGGGTTTAATGGCTACACCTTC
>TRBJ2-5|TRBV6-5|.|.
CASQGPETQYF
TGTGCCAGCCAGGGCCCGGAGACCCAGTACTTC
>TRBJ2-1|TRBV5-1|.|TRBD2
CASSLVAGVGNEQFF
TGCGCCAGCAGCTTGGTAGCGGGTGTGGGCAATGAGCAGTTCTTC
>TRBJ2-6|TRBV27|.|TRBD1
CASRNRGPPLSGANVLTF
TGTGCCAGCAGGAACAGGGGACCCCCTCTCTCTGGGGCCAACGTCCTGACTTTC
>TRBJ1-6|TRBV28|.|TRBD1
CASSLYRGFNNSPLHF
TGTGCCAGCAGTCTATACAGGGGGTTTAATAATTCACCCCTCCACTTT
>TRBJ2-3|TRBV23-1|.|TRBD2
CASSPYKSSGRAEGTDTQYF
TGCGCCAGCAGTCCCTACAAGTCTAGCGGGAGGGCCGAAGGGACAGATACGCAGTATTTT
>TRBJ1-1|TRBV7-2|.|.
CASSFDQRSTEAFF
TGTGCCAGCAGCTTCGATCAGAGGAGCACTGAAGCTTTCTTT
>TRBJ2-1|TRBV6-5|.|TRBD2
CASIRTSLSYNEQFF
TGTGCCAGCATTAGGACTAGCCTCAGCTACAATGAGCAGTTCTTC
>TRBJ2-7|TRBV18|.|TRBD1
CASSPETGAGRQQYF
TGTGCCAGCTCACCCGAGACAGGGGCCGGCCGTCAGCAGTACTTC
>TRBJ2-2|TRBV24-1|.|.
CATSDLKRGNTGELFF
TGTGCCACCAGTGATTTGAAAAGGGGGAACACCGGGGAGCTGTTTTTT
>TRBJ2-5|TRBV27|.|TRBD2
CASGGGRIETQYF
TGTGCCAGCGGCGGCGGGAGAATCGAGACCCAGTACTTC
>TRBJ2-1|TRBV13|.|.
CASSLLGMRNEQFF
TGTGCCAGCAGCCTACTAGGAATGAGAAATGAGCAGTTCTTC
>TRBJ1-3|TRBV5-6|.|TRBD1
CASSSLGQLSGNTIYF
TGTGCCAGCAGCTCCTTGGGACAGCTATCTGGAAACACCATATATTTT
>TRBJ1-2|TRBV7-9|.|.
CASSLAGGAHYGYTF
TGTGCCAGCAGCTTAGCTGGGGGGGCGCACTATGGCTACACCTTC
>TRBJ2-7|TRBV10-2|.|.
CASRRGSYEQYF
TGCGCCAGCAGAAGGGGTTCCTACGAGCAGTACTTC
>TRBJ1-6|TRBV7-8|.|.
CASSFLQQGDSPLHF
TGTGCCAGCAGCTTTTTGCAGCAAGGGGATTCACCCCTCCACTTT
>TRBJ2-3|TRBV7-8|.|TRBD2
CASSLGTSGRADTQYF
TGTGCCAGCAGCTTAGGGACTAGCGGGAGGGCAGATACGCAGTATTTT
>TRBJ2-3|TRBV5-1|.|TRBD2
CASGDSGSTDTQYF
TGCGCCAGCGGAGATAGCGGGAGCACAGATACGCAGTATTTT
>TRBJ2-2|TRBV5-1|.|.
CASSPSDRTGELFF
TGCGCCAGCAGCCCCTCCGACAGGACCGGGGAGCTGTTTTTT